This is a list of T cell receptor beta chains from one sample in a study of blood T cell repertoires in COVID-19. The method was immunoSEQ multiplex PCR; TCRdb's version includes in-frame clones alone and lacks a portion of them. Among 250,000 to 350,000 clones listed, around 89% were seen once. Sequencing was done on a sample of peripheral blood. The receptor set was obtained from a man aged 25 to 45 with acute or convalescent COVID-19. Each CDR3 is given with its conserved first and last residue. A D gene is named only where the DNA matches it firmly. The size entry is marked missing in some rows and otherwise reads once, few, many or a size class.

D: TRBD1; size: -; V: TRBV20-1; J: TRBJ1-6; CDR3: CSASVGQVSPLHF; DNA: TGCAGTGCTAGTGTGGGACAGGTGTCACCCCTCCACTTT
D: -; size: -; V: TRBV5-1; J: TRBJ2-5; CDR3: CASSLLGAWDQETQYF; DNA: TGCGCCAGCAGCTTGTTGGGGGCATGGGACCAAGAGACCCAGTACTTC
D: TRBD2; size: -; V: TRBV7-9; J: TRBJ2-1; CDR3: CASSLPSREFNDEQFF; DNA: TGTGCCAGCAGCTTACCCTCGCGGGAGTTCAACGATGAGCAGTTCTTC
D: -; size: -; V: TRBV11-2; J: TRBJ1-1; CDR3: CASSLILGGPTEAFF; DNA: TGTGCCAGCAGCTTAATCCTCGGGGGACCCACTGAAGCTTTCTTT
D: TRBD1; size: -; V: TRBV4-2; J: TRBJ1-5; CDR3: CASSPGQGASQPQHF; DNA: TGTGCCAGCAGCCCGGGACAGGGGGCGAGTCAGCCCCAGCATTTT
D: TRBD1; size: -; V: TRBV12-3/TRBV12-4; J: TRBJ1-3; CDR3: CASEKQGGNYNF; DNA: TGTGCCAGCGAAAAACAGGGGGGTAATTATAATTTT
D: -; size: -; V: TRBV28; J: TRBJ2-5; CDR3: CASRRDTHVETQYF; DNA: TGTGCCAGCAGACGGGACACCCACGTAGAGACCCAGTACTTC
D: TRBD1; size: -; V: TRBV12-5; J: TRBJ2-3; CDR3: CASAGPTGFSDTQYF; DNA: TGTGCTAGTGCCGGCCCGACAGGGTTTTCAGATACGCAGTATTTT
D: -; size: once; V: TRBV5-1; J: TRBJ2-5; CDR3: CASSLAMTGRETQYF; DNA: TGCGCCAGCAGCTTGGCCATGACAGGCCGGGAGACCCAGTACTTC
D: -; size: -; V: TRBV28; J: TRBJ2-7; CDR3: CASSEAYEQYF; DNA: TGTGCCAGCAGCGAGGCCTACGAGCAGTACTTC
D: -; size: once; V: TRBV28; J: TRBJ2-7; CDR3: CAIQRSGVLTYEQYF; DNA: TGTGCCATCCAAAGGTCGGGGGTGCTAACCTACGAGCAGTACTTC
D: TRBD2; size: many; V: TRBV7-9; J: TRBJ2-7; CDR3: CASSLGLAGGGYEQYF; DNA: TGTGCCAGCAGCTTAGGACTAGCGGGAGGTGGCTACGAGCAGTACTTC
D: -; size: -; V: TRBV19; J: TRBJ1-1; CDR3: CASHTGSVTEAFF; DNA: TGTGCCTCACATACAGGGTCGGTCACTGAAGCTTTCTTT
D: -; size: once; V: TRBV19; J: TRBJ2-7; CDR3: CASSMNRGSYEQYF; DNA: TGTGCCAGTAGTATGAATAGGGGGTCCTACGAGCAGTACTTC
D: -; size: -; V: TRBV28; J: TRBJ2-7; CDR3: CASSPGVGTRGQYF; DNA: TGTGCCAGCAGCCCAGGGGTCGGGACCCGAGGGCAGTACTTC
D: TRBD1; size: once; V: TRBV19; J: TRBJ1-1; CDR3: CASRGQGADTEAFF; DNA: TGTGCCAGTAGGGGACAGGGGGCGGACACTGAAGCTTTCTTT
D: -; size: -; V: TRBV30; J: TRBJ1-3; CDR3: CAWSVLRIQHTIYF; DNA: TGTGCCTGGAGTGTACTAAGGATTCAACACACCATATATTTT
D: TRBD1; size: once; V: TRBV6-6; J: TRBJ1-4; CDR3: CASRDTGVTNEKLFF; DNA: TGTGCCAGCAGAGATACAGGGGTAACTAATGAAAAACTGTTTTTT
D: TRBD1; size: -; V: TRBV9; J: TRBJ1-4; CDR3: CASSVKTGGTEKLFF; DNA: TGTGCCAGCAGCGTAAAGACAGGGGGAACGGAAAAACTGTTTTTT
D: -; size: -; V: TRBV28; J: TRBJ2-3; CDR3: CASSFLPDSTDTQYF; DNA: TGTGCCAGCAGTTTCCTACCGGACAGTACAGATACGCAGTATTTT
D: -; size: -; V: TRBV28; J: TRBJ1-4; CDR3: CASSLPHFATNEKLFF; DNA: TGTGCCAGCAGTTTACCCCATTTTGCAACTAATGAAAAACTGTTTTTT
D: TRBD1; size: -; V: TRBV11-2; J: TRBJ2-7; CDR3: CASSLDGRGSVYEQYF; DNA: TGTGCCAGCAGCCTCGATGGCAGGGGGTCTGTCTACGAGCAGTACTTC
D: -; size: -; V: TRBV30; J: TRBJ2-5; CDR3: CAWSGGFGTQYF; DNA: TGTGCCTGGAGTGGCGGGTTTGGGACCCAGTACTTC
D: TRBD1; size: -; V: TRBV7-9; J: TRBJ1-2; CDR3: CASSREYRGWGTF; DNA: TGTGCCAGCAGCCGAGAGTACAGGGGATGGGGCACCTTC
D: -; size: -; V: TRBV5-1; J: TRBJ2-3; CDR3: CASSLQGPKAVTQYF; DNA: TGCGCCAGCAGCCTCCAGGGGCCAAAGGCAGTTACGCAGTATTTT
D: TRBD2; size: -; V: TRBV10-3; J: TRBJ2-1; CDR3: CAIRGGSSYNEQFF; DNA: TGTGCCATCAGGGGGGGGAGCTCCTACAATGAGCAGTTCTTC
D: TRBD1; size: -; V: TRBV30; J: TRBJ2-6; CDR3: CAGGQGINPGANVLTF; DNA: TGTGCCGGGGGACAGGGGATAAACCCTGGGGCCAACGTCCTGACTTTC
D: -; size: -; V: TRBV10-1; J: TRBJ2-1; CDR3: CASSDPLTPQFF; DNA: TGCGCCAGCAGTGATCCCCTAACCCCGCAGTTCTTC
D: -; size: -; V: TRBV12-3/TRBV12-4; J: TRBJ2-7; CDR3: CASSDRTYEQYF; DNA: TGTGCCAGCAGCGACAGAACCTACGAGCAGTACTTC
D: TRBD2; size: -; V: TRBV7-2; J: TRBJ2-6; CDR3: CASSPRGGPRRSGANVLTF; DNA: TGTGCCAGCAGCCCCCGGGGGGGGCCGCGAAGGTCTGGGGCCAACGTCCTGACTTTC
D: -; size: -; V: TRBV5-5; J: TRBJ1-2; CDR3: CASHRGDFNYGYTF; DNA: TGTGCCAGCCACCGCGGCGACTTTAACTATGGCTACACCTTC
D: TRBD2; size: -; V: TRBV9; J: TRBJ2-1; CDR3: CASSVGTSPYNEQFF; DNA: TGTGCCAGCAGCGTCGGGACTAGCCCATACAATGAGCAGTTCTTC
D: -; size: -; V: TRBV5-1; J: TRBJ1-5; CDR3: CASSREGGNQPQHF; DNA: TGCGCCAGCAGTCGGGAGGGGGGCAATCAGCCCCAGCATTTT
D: -; size: -; V: TRBV12-1; J: TRBJ2-2; CDR3: CASSSGTSGSWFAGELFF; DNA: TGTGCCAGCAGCTCGGGGACTAGCGGGAGTTGGTTCGCCGGGGAGCTGTTTTTT
D: -; size: -; V: TRBV19; J: TRBJ1-5; CDR3: CASSSQRAGIQPQHF; DNA: TGTGCCAGTAGCTCCCAGAGGGCCGGGATACAGCCCCAGCATTTT
D: TRBD2; size: -; V: TRBV18; J: TRBJ2-2; CDR3: CASSTLGSGVNTGELFF; DNA: TGTGCCAGCTCCACCCTGGGGAGCGGGGTGAACACCGGGGAGCTGTTTTTT
D: TRBD2; size: -; V: TRBV19; J: TRBJ2-1; CDR3: CASSSGTSGIEQFF; DNA: TGTGCCAGTAGTTCGGGGACTAGCGGCATTGAGCAGTTCTTC
D: -; size: -; V: TRBV18; J: TRBJ1-5; CDR3: CASSQNRNQPQHF; DNA: TGTGCCAGCTCACAGAACAGAAATCAGCCCCAGCATTTT
D: -; size: few; V: TRBV2; J: TRBJ1-1; CDR3: CASSESHPTEAFF; DNA: TGTGCCAGCAGTGAGAGCCATCCCACTGAAGCTTTCTTT
D: -; size: -; V: TRBV18; J: TRBJ2-2; CDR3: CASSPRGQNLNTGELFF; DNA: TGTGCCAGCTCACCTCGGGGACAAAACCTGAACACCGGGGAGCTGTTTTTT
D: -; size: -; V: TRBV18; J: TRBJ2-5; CDR3: CASSGSGQETQYF; DNA: TGTGCCAGCTCAGGTAGCGGCCAAGAGACCCAGTACTTC
D: TRBD1; size: few; V: TRBV19; J: TRBJ2-3; CDR3: CASKSGRQGAGNTQYF; DNA: TGTGCCAGTAAGAGCGGAAGACAGGGGGCTGGAAATACGCAGTATTTT
D: -; size: -; V: TRBV19; J: TRBJ1-1; CDR3: CASSIESSVPAGARNTEAFF; DNA: TGTGCCAGTAGTATAGAGTCGTCCGTTCCGGCGGGAGCGCGGAACACTGAAGCTTTCTTT
D: TRBD1; size: few; V: TRBV6-5; J: TRBJ1-5; CDR3: CASRAGQGGNQPQHF; DNA: TGTGCCAGCAGAGCCGGACAGGGAGGCAATCAGCCCCAGCATTTT
D: -; size: -; V: TRBV6-6; J: TRBJ2-3; CDR3: CASTGRRDRTDTQYF; DNA: TGTGCCAGCACCGGGAGACGGGACCGCACAGATACGCAGTATTTT
D: TRBD2; size: -; V: TRBV6-5; J: TRBJ2-1; CDR3: CASSNPSGGRNEQFF; DNA: TGTGCCAGCAGTAATCCTAGCGGGGGGCGCAATGAGCAGTTCTTC
D: TRBD1; size: -; V: TRBV6-1; J: TRBJ2-7; CDR3: CASSEDRTGGFYEQYF; DNA: TGTGCCAGCAGTGAAGACAGGACAGGGGGTTTCTACGAGCAGTACTTC
D: -; size: -; V: TRBV6-5; J: TRBJ1-1; CDR3: CASSYAMRGAGAFF; DNA: TGTGCCAGCAGTTACGCTATGAGGGGAGCGGGAGCTTTCTTT
D: TRBD1; size: once; V: TRBV5-1; J: TRBJ1-2; CDR3: CASSRWKGQDDYGYTF; DNA: TGCGCCAGCAGCCGCTGGAAGGGACAGGACGACTATGGCTACACCTTC
D: TRBD1; size: -; V: TRBV30; J: TRBJ1-2; CDR3: CAWSRTGTNYGYTF; DNA: TGTGCCTGGAGTCGGACAGGGACTAACTATGGCTACACCTTC
D: -; size: -; V: TRBV11-2; J: TRBJ2-3; CDR3: CASSFGGVDTQYF; DNA: TGTGCCAGCAGTTTCGGAGGGGTAGATACGCAGTATTTT
D: -; size: -; V: TRBV30; J: TRBJ1-6; CDR3: CAWSVMGGSPLHF; DNA: TGTGCCTGGAGTGTAATGGGGGGTTCACCCCTCCACTTT
D: TRBD2; size: -; V: TRBV19; J: TRBJ2-1; CDR3: CASSIGATSGRGTNEQFF; DNA: TGTGCCAGTAGTATCGGCGCGACTAGCGGGCGAGGCACCAATGAGCAGTTCTTC